These 2 T cell receptor beta chains share one sample of origin, sequenced in a study of response to subunit inactivated influenza vaccine. TCRdb independently ran MiXCR on the RT-PCR reads; one entry per CDR3 protein. Here the sample spans around 850,000 distinct CDR3 sequences, around 18% being singletons. The sequencing used PBMCs from blood, collected roughly 5 days after vaccination. These receptors all stem from a man in his fifties who received an inactivated influenza vaccine.

V is TRBV6-2 or TRBV6-3 and J is TRBJ2-5, with 7 bases lining up with TRBD1. The CDR3 is 12 amino acids. V shed 7 bases, J shed 6 bases, and the junction held 5 bases outside the gene matches. Germline CDR1 is MNHEY and CDR2 is SVGEGT. The CDR3, as DNA: TGTGCCAGCAAAACAGGGGTGCAGACCCAGTACTTC. Translated, it gives CASKTGVQTQYF.

The chain couples TRBV10-2 to TRBJ1-1; a weak D match, TRBD1 (6 bases). V lost 6 bases, J lost 1 base, and 18 bases lay in between. Germline CDR1 WSHSY, CDR2 SAAADI. The CDR3 is 16 residues long. CDR3 region: CASSDWTALGNTEAFF. CDR3 nucleotide sequence: TGCGCCAGCAGCGACTGGACAGCATTAGGGAACACTGAAGCTTTCTTT.